Included here is one T cell receptor beta chain sequence, with context. The target antigen is unknown. This sample is part of a study of T cell responses to AZD1222 COVID-19 vaccine. Broader study findings: As reported, nearly half of all spike-specific TCRs target variant regions that are unmutated. Across the whole spike, CD4 TCRs peaked at regions 160-218 and 743-854. The number of AZD1222 recipients seropositive at baseline was only five or six.

The CDR3 sequence is 15 residues long. Germline V gene lookup returns CDR1 SGHRS and CDR2 YFSETQ. Trimming took 3 bases from V and 0 from J, leaving 10 bases between them. Sequenced by immunoSEQ multiplex PCR; TCRdb stores in-frame clones only, minus some. The sample shows under 130,000 clones, 82% of them seen only once. This clonotype originated in an adult in good health. This chain joins TRBV5-1 and TRBJ2-1; D is possibly TRBD1 (6 bases). The sequencing here drew on peripheral blood, taken on day 0 of AZD1222 vaccination. CDR3 amino acids: CASSWDTSSYNEQFF. CDR3 DNA: TGCGCCAGCAGCTGGGACACGAGCTCCTACAATGAGCAGTTCTTC. The whole variable domain, filled in from reference TRBV5-1 and TRBJ2-1, reads KAGVTQTPRYLIKTRGQQVTLSCSPISGHRSVSWYQQTPGQGLQFLFEYFSETQRNKGNFPGRFSGRQFSNSRSEMNVSTLELGDSALYLCASSWDTSSYNEQFFGPGTRLTVL.